A single sample gave rise to the 31 T cell receptor beta chains below, sequenced in a study of TIL therapy for anti-PD-1-resistant metastatic lung cancer. Specified time point: pre-treatment sample, taken before nivolumab and TIL therapy. The libraries were made with immunoSEQ v3. Sequenced by immunoSEQ multiplex PCR; TCRdb stores in-frame clones only, minus some. The sample shows 45,000 to 60,000 clones, around 80% of them seen only once. The source was blood, collected at baseline. Receptors originate from a woman aged 30 to 85 with non-small cell lung cancer.

This chain links TRBV6-5 with TRBJ1-2; the match to TRBD1 covers 9 bases. The ends lost 7 bases at V and 6 bases at J; junction bases unmatched: 6. Germline-derived CDR1 and CDR2 are MNHEY and SVGAGI. The CDR3 contains 13 residues. CDR3 in amino acids: CASIFRDRDGYTF. CDR3 bases: TGTGCCAGCATATTCCGGGACAGGGATGGCTACACCTTC.

The J gene is TRBJ2-3, the V gene TRBV4-3, with 14 bases aligning to TRBD2. The CDR3 has 16 residues. Per the germline V gene, CDR1 is LGHNA and CDR2 is YSLEER. J gave up 9 bases and V 4 bases, and 9 bases lay outside the gene matches. This CDR3 is CASSRTSGGPPGTQYF. The CDR3 DNA reads TGCGCCAGCAGCCGGACTAGCGGGGGGCCTCCGGGCACGCAGTATTTT.

V usage is TRBV10-3 and J usage is TRBJ1-1, with 7 bases matching TRBD1. The CDR3 runs 17 residues. Unmatched junction bases numbered 13, after V lost 2 bases and J lost 4 bases. CDR1 and CDR2 (germline): ENHRY, SYGVKD. CDR3 nucleotide sequence: TGTGCCATCAGTGAGCACGTATTGGGACAGCTCTCCACTGAAGCTTTCTTT. It encodes CAISEHVLGQLSTEAFF.

This clone was seen a few times. This chain links TRBV5-1 with TRBJ1-6, with TRBD1 matching over 7 bases. The CDR3 spans 14 residues. Germline CDR1 is SGHRS and CDR2 is YFSETQ. The junction had 1 base not matched to a gene; V was cut back by 0 bases and J by 7 bases. This chain's CDR3 is CASSLGQGNSPLHF. Here the CDR3 DNA reads TGCGCCAGCAGCTTGGGACAGGGCAATTCACCCCTCCACTTT. Variable domain in full (rest from reference TRBV5-1 and TRBJ1-6): KAGVTQTPRYLIKTRGQQVTLSCSPISGHRSVSWYQQTPGQGLQFLFEYFSETQRNKGNFPGRFSGRQFSNSRSEMNVSTLELGDSALYLCASSLGQGNSPLHFGNGTRLTVT.

In its sample, this clone was seen a few times. The gene calls are TRBV6-1 and TRBJ1-2; 7 bases are shared with TRBD1. Germline V gene sequence: CDR1 MNHNS, CDR2 SASEGT. With 3 bases clipped from V and 4 bases from J, the junction kept 5 bases outside the gene matches. The CDR3 runs to 14 residues. CDR3 bases: TGTGCCAGCAGTGATTCGACAGGGCTCTATGGCTACACCTTC. Its translation: CASSDSTGLYGYTF.

The chain uses TRBV29-1 and TRBJ1-1; maybe TRBD1 (5 bases). Germline-derived CDR1 and CDR2 are SQVTM and ANQGSEA. V was cut by 4 bases and J by 5 bases, with 14 bases left in between. The CDR3 is 13 residues long. The CDR3 nucleotides are TGCAGCGTTGGCAGGGACTCGGGGACTGAAGCTTTCTTT. As protein: CSVGRDSGTEAFF.

The rearrangement joins TRBV5-1 to TRBJ2-2; 7 bases map to TRBD2. The germline CDR1 and CDR2 sequences are SGHRS and YFSETQ. The CDR3 loop spans 15 amino acids. The V gene end was trimmed by 4 bases and the J gene end by 1 base; junction bases not matched to a gene: 4. CDR3 sequence: CASSAGLGNTGELFF. CDR3 nucleotides: TGCGCCAGCAGCGCCGGACTAGGGAACACCGGGGAGCTGTTTTTT.

V and J are TRBV9 and TRBJ2-3; the match to TRBD1 covers 10 bases. From germline, CDR1 is SGDLS and CDR2 YYNGEE. Germline trimming cut 4 bases from V and 2 bases from J; bases unmatched to any gene: 7. The CDR3 spans 16 residues. As DNA, the CDR3 is TGTGCCAGCAGCCCCTCGGGGACAGGGGTCACAGATACGCAGTATTTT. It codes for CASSPSGTGVTDTQYF.

The J gene is TRBJ1-5, the V gene TRBV5-1; a weak D match, TRBD1 (5 bases). The germline V and J ends were trimmed by 4 bases and 5 bases, with 13 bases remaining between them. Per the germline V gene, CDR1 is SGHRS and CDR2 is YFSETQ. This CDR3 spans 14 amino acids. The CDR3 loop is CASSPQGGHQPQHF. The CDR3 bases are TGCGCCAGCAGCCCCCAGGGAGGGCATCAGCCCCAGCATTTT. The full variable domain, with the rest looked up from reference TRBV5-1 and TRBJ1-5, is KAGVTQTPRYLIKTRGQQVTLSCSPISGHRSVSWYQQTPGQGLQFLFEYFSETQRNKGNFPGRFSGRQFSNSRSEMNVSTLELGDSALYLCASSPQGGHQPQHFGDGTRLSIL.

The chain recombines TRBV4-1 with TRBJ1-1, with D maybe TRBD1 (6 bases). Germline V gene lookup returns CDR1 MGHRA and CDR2 YSYEKL. Trimming took 3 bases from V and 3 from J, leaving 14 bases between them. The CDR3 covers 15 residues. CDR3 sequence: CASSHRQAQDTEAFF. The CDR3 nucleotides are TGCGCCAGCAGCCACCGACAGGCACAGGACACTGAAGCTTTCTTT.

V gene TRBV2 combines with J gene TRBJ1-2, with D possibly matching TRBD1 (5 bases). The CDR3 covers 15 residues. CDR1 is SNHLY and CDR2 is FYNNEI in the germline V gene. V was trimmed by 5 bases and J by 8 bases, leaving 21 bases between them. CDR3 protein: CASSSSGPPSGGYTF. The CDR3 region has the DNA TGTGCCAGCAGTTCCTCGGGACCACCTTCAGGAGGCTACACCTTC.

This chain uses TRBV11-2 with TRBJ2-1; 10 nucleotides line up with TRBD2. The length of the CDR3 is 14 residues. V lost 6 bases and J lost 3; bases outside the gene matches: 2. Germline V CDR1 and CDR2: SGHAT, FQNNGV. The DNA for the CDR3 is TGTGCCAGCAGTTGGACTAGCGGCTACAATGAGCAGTTCTTC. Protein: CASSWTSGYNEQFF.

V and J are TRBV5-1 and TRBJ2-1, with TRBD1 matching 10 bases. This CDR3 contains 15 residues. Germline CDR1 is SGHRS and CDR2 is YFSETQ. Losses at the gene ends were 4 bases for V and 4 bases for J; bases not matched to a gene: 5. The CDR3: CASSPGQGEYNEQFF. The CDR3 DNA reads TGCGCCAGCAGCCCCGGACAGGGGGAGTACAATGAGCAGTTCTTC. Filled out from reference TRBV5-1 and TRBJ2-1, the complete variable domain reads KAGVTQTPRYLIKTRGQQVTLSCSPISGHRSVSWYQQTPGQGLQFLFEYFSETQRNKGNFPGRFSGRQFSNSRSEMNVSTLELGDSALYLCASSPGQGEYNEQFFGPGTRLTVL.

The CDR3, as DNA: TGCGCCAGCAGCGGTGGACTAGCGGGGGACACAGATACGCAGTATTTT. Amino acid sequence: CASSGGLAGDTDTQYF. The V gene is TRBV5-1, the J gene TRBJ2-3, with 13 bases that match TRBD2. Germline-derived CDR1 and CDR2 are SGHRS and YFSETQ. Losses at the gene ends were 4 bases for V and 2 bases for J; bases not matched to a gene: 4. CDR3 length: 16 residues.

This clone appeared once. The chain joins TRBV2 to TRBJ2-5, with TRBD2 identical over 7 bases. J gave up 3 bases and V 3 bases, and 1 base lay outside the gene matches. Germline CDR1 is SNHLY and CDR2 is FYNNEI. The CDR3 totals 13 residues. The CDR3 sequence is CASSEGGKETQYF. The CDR3 bases are TGTGCCAGCAGTGAGGGGGGGAAAGAGACCCAGTACTTC.

The rearrangement links TRBV5-1 to TRBJ2-7; D ambiguous. Germline CDR1 is SGHRS and CDR2 is YFSETQ. This CDR3 comprises 11 residues. V shed 4 bases and J shed 5 bases, with 7 bases lying between them. The CDR3 bases are TGCGCCAGCAGCCTGACACACGAGCAGTACTTC. Encoded protein: CASSLTHEQYF.

This chain links TRBV5-4 with TRBJ1-2; D possibly corresponds to TRBD1 (6 bases). The V gene's germline CDR1 is SGHNT and CDR2 YYREEE (reference sequence). Trimming removed 0 bases from V and 0 bases from J, with 9 bases in between. CDR3 length: 15 residues. The CDR3: CASSLGSGANYGYTF. CDR3 in DNA: TGTGCCAGCAGCTTGGGGTCAGGGGCTAACTATGGCTACACCTTC.

This chain uses TRBV28 with TRBJ2-1; D gene unclear. This CDR3 is 12 amino acids long. The V end lost 7 bases, the J end lost 8 bases, and 12 bases lay between the germline ends. The V gene's germline CDR1 is MDHEN and CDR2 SYDVKM. The CDR3 reads CASTPPGHEQFF. The CDR3 nucleotides are TGTGCCAGCACCCCCCCAGGCCATGAGCAGTTCTTC.

The rearrangement joins TRBV6-5 to TRBJ2-6, with D perhaps given as TRBD1 or TRBD2 (5 bases each). Per the germline V gene, CDR1 is MNHEY and CDR2 is SVGAGI. Between the trimmed V and J ends, which lost 8 bases and 2 bases, there was a span of 10 bases. The CDR3 consists of 14 residues. In nucleotides, the CDR3 is TGTGCCAGCGGCAGGGACCCTGGGGCCAACGTCCTGACTTTC. Protein product: CASGRDPGANVLTF.

DNA of the CDR3: TGTGCCAGCAGCTTAATTGGGCAGGGGGATAATTCACCCCTCCACTTT. Encoded protein: CASSLIGQGDNSPLHF. The chain has TRBV7-8 and TRBJ1-6; 7 bases are shared with TRBD1. With 2 bases clipped from V and 5 bases from J, the junction kept 6 bases outside the gene matches. There are 16 residues in the CDR3. The germline CDR1 and CDR2 sequences are SGHVS and FQNEAQ.

This clone came up a few times. The chain employs TRBV5-1 and TRBJ1-1; D possibly corresponds to TRBD1 (5 bases). Germline V gives CDR1 SGHRS, CDR2 YFSETQ. V was shortened by 0 bases and J by 1 base, with 13 bases between the two germline ends. CDR3 length: 16 amino acids. The CDR3 region is CASSLGSRVGNTEAFF. CDR3 nucleotide sequence: TGCGCCAGCAGCTTGGGTAGCAGGGTGGGGAACACTGAAGCTTTCTTT.

The chain employs TRBV10-2 and TRBJ1-1, with D perhaps TRBD1 (6 bases). This CDR3 spans 14 amino acids. V was shortened by 6 bases and J by 1 base, with 12 bases between the two germline ends. Germline V gene data show CDR1 as WSHSY and CDR2 as SAAADI. The CDR3 sequence: CASRRQEENTEAFF. The CDR3 nucleotides read TGCGCCAGCAGGAGACAGGAAGAGAACACTGAAGCTTTCTTT.

CDR3 bases: TGTGCCAGCTCACCACTCGAATTAGGAGGGGAGTATGGCTACACCTTC. Its translation is CASSPLELGGEYGYTF. This chain uses TRBV18 with TRBJ1-2; tentative D call: TRBD1 (5 bases). V lost 1 base and J lost 5, with 17 bases in between. The CDR3 runs 16 residues. CDR1 is KGHSH, CDR2 LQKENI, per germline.

This chain uses TRBV5-4 with TRBJ2-1; 9 nucleotides agree with TRBD2. V dropped 4 bases and J dropped 9; count of bases not matched to a gene: 17. The CDR3 runs 17 residues. CDR1 is SGHNT, CDR2 YYREEE, per germline (reference sequence). Here the CDR3 reads CASSPKSVWPTSGEQFF. DNA of the CDR3: TGTGCCAGCAGCCCGAAATCCGTATGGCCGACTAGCGGTGAGCAGTTCTTC.

This chain's CDR3 is CASSLDKPDTQYF. CDR3 bases: TGTGCCAGCAGCTTAGATAAGCCGGATACGCAGTATTTT. The rearrangement uses TRBV5-4 and TRBJ2-3, with D unclear. Per germline, CDR1 SGHNT and CDR2 YYREEE (reference sequence). There are 13 residues in the CDR3. V lost 2 bases, J lost 6 bases, and 10 bases lay in between.

This clone has only one observation. The chain recombines TRBV19 with TRBJ2-6; unclear D gene. The CDR3 consists of 13 residues. V was clipped by 7 bases and J by 0 bases, with 4 bases between them. The germline gives CDR1 LNHDA, CDR2 SQIVND (reference sequence). CDR3 DNA: TGTGCCAGTAAGACCTCTGGGGCCAACGTCCTGACTTTC. Amino acids: CASKTSGANVLTF.

V is TRBV10-3 and J is TRBJ2-4; possible D gene TRBD1, 5 bases. V was cut by 3 bases and J by 6 bases, with 6 bases left in between. The germline CDR1 and CDR2 sequences are ENHRY and SYGVKD. This CDR3 comprises 12 residues. In nucleotides, the CDR3 is TGTGCCATCAGTGAACAGGCAAACATTCAGTACTTC. Translated, it gives CAISEQANIQYF.

The chain employs TRBV18 and TRBJ2-7; no clear D gene. The CDR3 covers 13 residues. Per the germline V gene, CDR1 is KGHSH and CDR2 is LQKENI. The ends were cut back, 0 bases at V and 2 bases at J, with 5 bases in the middle. The CDR3 DNA reads as TGTGCCAGCTCACCACCGATGGCCTACGAGCAGTACTTC. This gives the protein CASSPPMAYEQYF.

The V gene is TRBV27, the J gene TRBJ2-5; 9 bases are a match to TRBD2. Germline CDR1 reads MNHEY; CDR2 reads SMNVEV (reference sequence). The CDR3 runs to 17 residues. The junction had 10 bases not matched to a gene; V was cut back by 3 bases and J by 2 bases. CDR3 protein: CASSLNLAGVRQETQYF. Written as DNA, the CDR3 is TGTGCCAGCAGTTTGAATTTAGCGGGAGTTAGGCAAGAGACCCAGTACTTC.

The gene calls are TRBV7-9 and TRBJ2-7, with 13 bases lining up with TRBD2. Looked up from germline, CDR1 is SEHNR and CDR2 is FQNEAQ (reference sequence). J was trimmed by 3 bases and V by 5 bases; bases with no gene match: 16. The CDR3 consists of 19 residues. CDR3 nucleotides: TGTGCCAGCAGCCGCACCGGGACTAGCGGGAAACCGACTTTCTACGAGCAGTACTTC. Protein sequence: CASSRTGTSGKPTFYEQYF.

CDR3 loop: CASSETSGIPTDTQYF. The CDR3 DNA sequence: TGTGCCAGCAGTGAGACTAGCGGGATACCCACAGATACGCAGTATTTT. The chain is built from TRBV2 and TRBJ2-3; 11 bases are a match to TRBD2. The CDR3 has 16 amino acids. Germline V gene sequence: CDR1 SNHLY, CDR2 FYNNEI. V lost 3 bases to trimming and J lost 2 bases; unmatched junction nucleotides: 4.